What follows is one T cell receptor (beta chain) and its context. This sample is drawn from a study of OX40 agonist ivuxolimab in advanced cancers. Generated by immunoSEQ multiplex PCR, the TCRdb table keeps only in-frame clones and is missing some. This sample has tens of thousands of clones, with around 90% found just once. CDR3 length equals 14 residues. Losses at the gene ends were 6 bases for V and 3 bases for J; bases not matched to a gene: 7. Germline CDR1 LNHDA, CDR2 SQIVND (reference sequence). This clonotype originated in an adult with an advanced solid tumor such as melanoma, head and neck, liver or kidney cancer. The J gene is TRBJ2-7, the V gene TRBV19, with 8 bases that match TRBD1. The specimen was CD4+ or CD8+ T cells sorted from blood, collected in a trial of the OX40 agonist ivuxolimab. This CDR3 reads CASRFAGGHYEQYF. CDR3 nucleotides: TGTGCCAGTAGGTTCGCAGGGGGCCACTACGAGCAGTACTTC.